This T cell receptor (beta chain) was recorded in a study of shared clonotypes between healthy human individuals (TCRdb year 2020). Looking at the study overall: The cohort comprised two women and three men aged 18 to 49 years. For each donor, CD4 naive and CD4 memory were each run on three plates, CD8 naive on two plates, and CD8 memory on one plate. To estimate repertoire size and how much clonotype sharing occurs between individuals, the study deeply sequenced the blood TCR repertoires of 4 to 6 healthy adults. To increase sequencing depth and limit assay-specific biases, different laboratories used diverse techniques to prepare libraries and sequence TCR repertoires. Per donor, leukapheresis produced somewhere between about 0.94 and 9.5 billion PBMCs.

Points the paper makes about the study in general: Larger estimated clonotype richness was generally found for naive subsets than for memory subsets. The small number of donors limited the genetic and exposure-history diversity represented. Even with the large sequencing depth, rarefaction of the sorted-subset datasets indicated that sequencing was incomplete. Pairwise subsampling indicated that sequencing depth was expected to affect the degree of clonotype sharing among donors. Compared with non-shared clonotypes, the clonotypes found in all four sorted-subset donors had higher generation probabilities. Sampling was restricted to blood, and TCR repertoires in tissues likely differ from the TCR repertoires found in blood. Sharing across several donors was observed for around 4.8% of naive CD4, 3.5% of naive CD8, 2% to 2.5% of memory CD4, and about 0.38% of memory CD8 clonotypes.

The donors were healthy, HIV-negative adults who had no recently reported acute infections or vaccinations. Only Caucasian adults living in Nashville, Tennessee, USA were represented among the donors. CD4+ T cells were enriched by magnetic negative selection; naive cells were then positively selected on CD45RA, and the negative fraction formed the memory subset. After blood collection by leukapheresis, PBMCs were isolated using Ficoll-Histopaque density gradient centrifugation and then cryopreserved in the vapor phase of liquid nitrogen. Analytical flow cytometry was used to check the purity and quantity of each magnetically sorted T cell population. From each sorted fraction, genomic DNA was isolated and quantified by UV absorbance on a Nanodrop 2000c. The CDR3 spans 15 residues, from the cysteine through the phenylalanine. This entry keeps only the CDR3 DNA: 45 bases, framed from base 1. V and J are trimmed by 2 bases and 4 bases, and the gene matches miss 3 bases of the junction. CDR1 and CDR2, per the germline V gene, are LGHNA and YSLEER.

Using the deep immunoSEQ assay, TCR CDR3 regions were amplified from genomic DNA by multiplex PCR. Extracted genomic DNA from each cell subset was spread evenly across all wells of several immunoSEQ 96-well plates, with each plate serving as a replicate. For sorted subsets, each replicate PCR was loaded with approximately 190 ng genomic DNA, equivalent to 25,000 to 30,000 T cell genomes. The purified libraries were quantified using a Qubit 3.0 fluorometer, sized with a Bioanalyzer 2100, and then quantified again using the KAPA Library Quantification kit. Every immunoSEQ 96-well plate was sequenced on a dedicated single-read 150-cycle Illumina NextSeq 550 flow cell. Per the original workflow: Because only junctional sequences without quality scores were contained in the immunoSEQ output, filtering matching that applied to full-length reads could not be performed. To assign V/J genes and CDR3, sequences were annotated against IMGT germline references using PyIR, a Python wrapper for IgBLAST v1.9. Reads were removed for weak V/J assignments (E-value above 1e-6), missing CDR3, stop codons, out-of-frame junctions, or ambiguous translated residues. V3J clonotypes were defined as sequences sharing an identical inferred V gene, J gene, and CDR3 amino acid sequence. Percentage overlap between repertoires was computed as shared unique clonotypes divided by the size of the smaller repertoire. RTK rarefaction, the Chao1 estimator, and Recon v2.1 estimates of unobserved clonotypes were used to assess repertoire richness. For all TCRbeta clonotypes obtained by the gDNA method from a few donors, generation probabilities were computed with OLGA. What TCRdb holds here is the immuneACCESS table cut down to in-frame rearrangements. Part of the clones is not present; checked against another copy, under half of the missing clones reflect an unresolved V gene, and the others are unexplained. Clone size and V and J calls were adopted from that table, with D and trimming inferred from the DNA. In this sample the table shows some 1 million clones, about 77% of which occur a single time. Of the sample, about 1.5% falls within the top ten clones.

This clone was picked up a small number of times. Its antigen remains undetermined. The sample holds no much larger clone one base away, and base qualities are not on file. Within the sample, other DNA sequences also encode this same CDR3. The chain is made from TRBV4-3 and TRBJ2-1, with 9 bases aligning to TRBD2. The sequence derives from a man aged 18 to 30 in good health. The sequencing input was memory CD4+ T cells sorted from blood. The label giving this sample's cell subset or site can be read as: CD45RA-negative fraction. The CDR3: CASSQTSGSYNEQFF. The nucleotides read TGCGCCAGCAGCCAAACTAGCGGGTCATACAATGAGCAGTTCTTC.